This T cell receptor (beta chain) emerged from a study of blood T cell repertoires in COVID-19. On the study more broadly: Collection of acute and convalescent COVID-19 samples took place in the United States, Italy and Spain. T cells, B-cell-depleted T cells, or PBMCs supplied cDNA or gDNA.

Participants' reported clinical history set cohort assignment. What the recovered Cohort 3 donors had was two negative PCRs, clearance, or symptom resolution. This CDR3 spans 13 amino acids. Germline V gene lookup returns CDR1 MDHEN and CDR2 SYDVKM. V shed 3 bases and J shed 9 bases, with 11 bases lying between them. Produced via immunoSEQ multiplex PCR; TCRdb's table is partial and in-frame only. The repertoire consists of almost 400,000 clones, with just under 90% occurring once and the leading ten covering 1.5% to 2%. This clone was seen once. The origin of this receptor is a woman younger than 45 who had recovered from COVID-19. The gene calls are TRBV28 and TRBJ2-2; D is ambiguous. Sequenced input: PBMCs or T cells enriched from blood (not recorded which). The CDR3 protein is CASSFSQFRELFF. The CDR3 bases are TGTGCCAGCAGTTTTTCCCAGTTTCGGGAGCTGTTTTTT.